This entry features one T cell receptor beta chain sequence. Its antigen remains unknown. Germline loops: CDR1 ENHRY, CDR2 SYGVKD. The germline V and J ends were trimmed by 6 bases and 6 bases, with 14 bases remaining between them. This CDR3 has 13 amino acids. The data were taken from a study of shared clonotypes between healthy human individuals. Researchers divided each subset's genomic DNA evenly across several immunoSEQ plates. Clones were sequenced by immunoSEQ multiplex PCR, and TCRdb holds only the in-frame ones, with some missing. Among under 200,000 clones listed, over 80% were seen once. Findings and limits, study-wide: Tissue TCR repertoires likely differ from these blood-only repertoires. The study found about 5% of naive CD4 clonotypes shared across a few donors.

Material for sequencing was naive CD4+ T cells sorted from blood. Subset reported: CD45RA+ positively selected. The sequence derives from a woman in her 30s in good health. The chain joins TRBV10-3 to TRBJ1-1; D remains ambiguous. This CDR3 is CAIRPDPTPEAFF. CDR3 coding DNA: TGTGCCATCAGGCCAGACCCTACCCCTGAAGCTTTCTTT.